These 23 T cell receptor beta chains share one sample of origin, sequenced in a study of chemoradiotherapy in HPV16-positive cancers. Profiling relied on immunoSEQ multiplex PCR, and the TCRdb table lists in-frame clones only, not all of them. The repertoire includes roughly 5,200 clones, 65% to 80% of them detected once, and around 15% sits in the top ten. The sample was tumor tissue, taken from a patient who underwent chemoradiotherapy. The receptors were gathered from a human donor with HPV-associated anogenital cancer.

This chain links TRBV10-1 with TRBJ2-7, with TRBD1 matching 9 bases. Germline values: CDR1 WNHNN, CDR2 SYGVQD (reference sequence). This CDR3 has 14 amino acids. V gave up 8 bases and J gave up 2 bases; unmatched junction bases: 7. The CDR3 coding sequence is TGCGCCAGCCCCCACAGGGGGCGGCCCTACGAGCAGTACTTC. Its translation: CASPHRGRPYEQYF.

The chain recombines TRBV25-1 with TRBJ1-2; D may be TRBD1 (5 bases). This CDR3 is 14 amino acids long. The ends were cut back, 3 bases at V and 4 bases at J, with 12 bases in the middle. Germline values: CDR1 MGHDK, CDR2 SYGVNS. CDR3 coding DNA: TGTGCCAGCAGTGACTTGGGGACGGCCTATGGCTACACCTTC. It specifies CASSDLGTAYGYTF.

The rearrangement links TRBV5-6 to TRBJ2-7; D is unclear. The V end was cut by 1 base, the J end by 2 bases, with 7 bases between. The CDR3 runs to 13 residues. The germline CDR1 and CDR2 sequences are SGHDT and YYEEEE. The CDR3 spells CASSLPHTYEQYF. The CDR3 DNA is TGTGCCAGCAGCTTGCCCCACACCTACGAGCAGTACTTC.

The chain couples TRBV18 to TRBJ2-2, with D perhaps TRBD2 (6 bases). The CDR3 is 16 amino acids. V lost 3 bases and J 1 base, leaving 12 bases between the germline ends. Germline CDR1 reads KGHSH; CDR2 reads LQKENI. CDR3 sequence: CASSPSTRGNTGELFF. CDR3 DNA sequence: TGTGCCAGCTCACCCTCCACGCGGGGGAACACCGGGGAGCTGTTTTTT.

Here the CDR3 DNA reads TGCAGCGTAGACAACAGAGTAAGCTCTGGAAACACCATATATTTT. It is translated as CSVDNRVSSGNTIYF. V is TRBV29-1 and J is TRBJ1-3; D gene unclear. The CDR3 is 15 residues long. Germline values: CDR1 SQVTM, CDR2 ANQGSEA. Deletions cut 6 bases from V and 0 bases from J, with 15 bases between.

The chain has TRBV18 and TRBJ1-4; no reliable D call. V was clipped by 1 base and J by 7 bases, with 13 bases between them. CDR3 length: 15 amino acids. Germline V CDR1 and CDR2: KGHSH, LQKENI. The CDR3 is CASSPRTGSGEKLFF. In nucleotides, the CDR3 is TGTGCCAGCTCACCACGGACGGGTTCAGGTGAAAAACTGTTTTTT.

The genes are TRBV9 and TRBJ1-1; D remains ambiguous. The CDR3 consists of 15 residues. CDR1 is SGDLS and CDR2 is YYNGEE in the germline V gene. V shed 0 bases and J shed 4 bases, with 13 bases lying between them. CDR3 loop: CASSVVPVGGTEAFF. CDR3 in DNA: TGTGCCAGCAGCGTAGTGCCGGTTGGAGGCACTGAAGCTTTCTTT.

V usage is TRBV2 and J usage is TRBJ2-7, with 7 bases that match TRBD2. The junction had 16 bases not matched to a gene; V was cut back by 11 bases and J by 6 bases. The CDR3 is 14 residues long. Germline V gives CDR1 SNHLY, CDR2 FYNNEI. CDR3 amino acids: CAGSLGGGVGEQYF. CDR3 nucleotide sequence: TGTGCCGGTTCATTGGGCGGGGGAGTAGGCGAGCAGTACTTC.

The chain couples TRBV5-4 to TRBJ2-3; 9 bases align to TRBD2. Germline CDR1 reads SGHNT; CDR2 reads YYREEE (reference sequence). CDR3 size: 16 residues. J was trimmed by 2 bases and V by 4 bases; bases with no gene match: 8. CDR3 residues: CASSPDPSGTTDTQYF. CDR3 DNA: TGTGCCAGCAGCCCAGATCCTAGCGGGACCACAGATACGCAGTATTTT.

The J gene is TRBJ2-2, the V gene TRBV5-1; D is ambiguous. Trimming took 6 bases from V and 0 from J, leaving 12 bases between them. Germline lookup yields CDR1 SGHRS and CDR2 YFSETQ. The CDR3 is 15 residues long. CDR3 DNA: TGCGCCAGCAAGCGTGACCAAGCGAACACCGGGGAGCTGTTTTTT. It translates to CASKRDQANTGELFF.

V is TRBV7-3 and J is TRBJ2-3; D remains unclear. With 4 bases removed from V and 8 bases from J, the gap between germline ends came to 13 bases. The CDR3 has 13 amino acids. Germline V gives CDR1 SGHTA, CDR2 FQGTGA. The CDR3 spells CASSSPLLRTQYF. CDR3 coding DNA: TGTGCCAGCAGCTCCCCCCTCCTGCGTACGCAGTATTTT.

The rearrangement joins TRBV21-1 to TRBJ1-5; TRBD1 was called by the table and not checked on the DNA. TRBV21-1 is designated a pseudogene. This CDR3 is built from 16 residues. CDR3 in amino acids: CASSNLWAYSNQPQHF. The CDR3 bases are TGTGCCAGCAGCAACCTGTGGGCTTATAGCAATCAGCCCCAGCATTTT.

The rearrangement links TRBV9 to TRBJ2-2; TRBD2 matches 9 bases. The germline V gene has CDR1 SGDLS and CDR2 YYNGEE. V lost 0 bases to trimming and J lost 4 bases; unmatched junction nucleotides: 4. This CDR3 has 16 residues. CDR3 protein: CASSVDGRGGTGELFF. The CDR3 region has the DNA TGTGCCAGCAGCGTAGATGGGCGGGGGGGCACCGGGGAGCTGTTTTTT.

The chain carries TRBV29-1 and TRBJ1-1; D might be TRBD1 (5 bases). Germline V lookup: CDR1 SQVTM, CDR2 ANQGSEA. Between the trimmed V and J ends, which lost 6 bases and 1 base, there was a span of 12 bases. The CDR3 is made up of 13 amino acids. The CDR3 DNA sequence: TGCAGCGTCGCAGGACACACGAACACTGAAGCTTTCTTT. The encoded protein is CSVAGHTNTEAFF.

The chain is built from TRBV10-1 and TRBJ1-1; D unclear. Trimming took 1 base from V and 4 from J, leaving 13 bases between them. The CDR3 length is 15 residues. Germline lookup yields CDR1 WNHNN and CDR2 SYGVQD (reference sequence). The CDR3 bases are TGCGCCAGCAGTGAGTTTCGGGGAGGAGGCACTGAAGCTTTCTTT. Amino acids: CASSEFRGGGTEAFF.

Here the CDR3 DNA reads TGTGCCAGCAGTCAGACAGTAAGCTTTGGCTACACCTTC. As protein: CASSQTVSFGYTF. The J gene is TRBJ1-2, the V gene TRBV6-6; tentatively, D is TRBD1 (5 bases). Germline V gene sequence: CDR1 MNHNY, CDR2 SVGAGI (reference sequence). V dropped 5 bases and J dropped 7 bases, with 14 bases sitting between them. The CDR3 spans 13 residues.

This clone turned up a few times. The genes are TRBV7-6 and TRBJ1-6; D is unclear. From germline, CDR1 is SGHVS and CDR2 FNYEAQ. The CDR3 is made up of 14 amino acids. Trimming took off 3 bases at V and 8 bases at J, with 11 bases between the two ends. CDR3 amino acids: CASSFRGEDSPLHF. The CDR3 nucleotides read TGTGCCAGCAGCTTTCGTGGAGAGGATTCACCCCTCCACTTT.

The chain carries TRBV10-3 and TRBJ1-4; D is ambiguous. This CDR3 contains 14 residues. Looked up from germline, CDR1 is ENHRY and CDR2 is SYGVKD. V was cut by 2 bases and J by 8 bases, with 12 bases left in between. CDR3 sequence: CAISEVRENEKLFF. CDR3 DNA: TGTGCCATCAGTGAGGTACGGGAGAACGAAAAACTGTTTTTT.

The chain recombines TRBV18 with TRBJ1-4; D gene uncertain. This CDR3 has 15 amino acids. The germline V gene encodes CDR1 KGHSH and CDR2 LQKENI. The ends were cut back, 1 base at V and 4 bases at J, with 10 bases in the middle. The CDR3 DNA reads TGTGCCAGCTCACCACAGGAGCGGATTAATGAAAAACTGTTTTTT. This gives the protein CASSPQERINEKLFF.

The chain recombines TRBV5-1 with TRBJ2-5; 15 nucleotides align to TRBD2. V shed 4 bases, J shed 5 bases, and the junction held 9 bases outside the gene matches. The germline V gene has CDR1 SGHRS and CDR2 YFSETQ. The CDR3 totals 17 residues. CDR3 in DNA: TGCGCCAGCAGCCCAGGACTAGCGGGGGGGATAGGGGAGACCCAGTACTTC. Translation: CASSPGLAGGIGETQYF.

The table lists this clone with a few counts. The V gene is TRBV10-2, the J gene TRBJ1-2; D call uncertain. From germline, CDR1 is WSHSY and CDR2 SAAADI. The CDR3 is made up of 12 amino acids. The V end was cut by 1 base, the J end by 3 bases, with 3 bases between. The DNA of the CDR3 is TGCGCCAGCAGTGAGTTCGACTATGGCTACACCTTC. Its protein product is CASSEFDYGYTF.

This clone appeared a few times. The chain has TRBV6-5 and TRBJ1-1; the D gene is possibly TRBD1 (5 bases). The CDR3 length is 14 residues. Trimming removed 10 bases at V and 7 bases at J, with 22 bases between. The V gene's germline CDR1 is MNHEY and CDR2 SVGAGI. Here the CDR3 reads CATIPRRDFDEAFF. In DNA form, the CDR3 reads TGTGCCACCATCCCCCGCCGGGACTTTGATGAAGCTTTCTTT.

The V gene is TRBV4-1, the J gene TRBJ2-3; 10 bases match TRBD2. This CDR3 region has 18 residues. Germline assignment: CDR1 MGHRA and CDR2 YSYEKL. V gave up 0 bases and J gave up 5 bases; unmatched junction bases: 11. CDR3 nucleotides: TGCGCCAGCAGCCAAGACGGGGATAGCGGGGGGTCAATAGATACGCAGTATTTT. Amino acid sequence: CASSQDGDSGGSIDTQYF.